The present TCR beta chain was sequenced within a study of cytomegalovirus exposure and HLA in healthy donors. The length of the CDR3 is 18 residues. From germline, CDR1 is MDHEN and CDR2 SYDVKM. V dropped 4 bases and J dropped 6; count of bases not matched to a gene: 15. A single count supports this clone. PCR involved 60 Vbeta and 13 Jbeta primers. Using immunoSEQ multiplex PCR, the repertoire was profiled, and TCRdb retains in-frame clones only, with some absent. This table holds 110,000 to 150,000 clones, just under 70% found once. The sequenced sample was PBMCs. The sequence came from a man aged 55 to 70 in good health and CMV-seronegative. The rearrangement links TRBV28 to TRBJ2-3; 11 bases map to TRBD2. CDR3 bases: TGTGCCAGCAGTTATTCGGCTAGCGGGAGGACTAAACGGGATACGCAGTATTTT. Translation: CASSYSASGRTKRDTQYF.